Below are 32 T cell receptor beta chains sequenced from a single sample in a study of response to subunit inactivated influenza vaccine. One entry per CDR3 protein results from TCRdb running MiXCR on the RT-PCR reads. The repertoire holds about 800,000 distinct CDR3 sequences, with about 20% as singletons. Source: PBMCs from blood, taken 4 to 6 days after vaccination. Receptors were obtained from a man aged 45-60 years who received an inactivated influenza vaccine.

This clonotype has just a few counts. The V and J genes are TRBV7-9 and TRBJ1-1; D gene ambiguous. Trimming left V 2 bases short and J 6 bases short, with 4 bases between. The CDR3 has 11 residues. The germline V gene has CDR1 SEHNR and CDR2 FQNEAQ (reference sequence). The CDR3: CASSLNAEAFF. The CDR3 coding sequence is TGTGCCAGCAGCTTAAATGCTGAAGCTTTCTTT.

The genes are TRBV5-5 and TRBJ1-1, with TRBD1 matching over 10 bases. This CDR3 comprises 14 residues. Trimming removed 3 bases from V and 5 bases from J; junction bases left unmatched: 4. CDR1 SGHKS and CDR2 YYEKEE come from the germline V gene (reference sequence). CDR3 coding DNA: TGTGCCAGCAGCTGGAGGACAGGGGGAACTGAAGCTTTCTTT. Its protein is CASSWRTGGTEAFF.

This clonotype was counted between two and nine times. The chain links TRBV7-2 to TRBJ2-3, with D uncertain. The V end lost 2 bases, the J end lost 11 bases, and 11 bases lay between the germline ends. CDR3 length equals 12 residues. Germline V gives CDR1 SGHTA, CDR2 FQGNSA. This CDR3 is CASSLMGGQQYF. The CDR3 DNA sequence: TGTGCCAGCAGCTTAATGGGCGGCCAGCAGTATTTT.

The V and J genes are TRBV5-1 and TRBJ1-1; D perhaps matches TRBD1 (5 bases). Trimming took off 3 bases at V and 3 bases at J, with 21 bases between the two ends. The CDR3 has 17 amino acids. The germline CDR1 and CDR2 sequences are SGHRS and YFSETQ. The CDR3: CASSSRGSSFRYTEAFF. Written as DNA, the CDR3 is TGCGCCAGCAGCTCCCGGGGGTCGTCTTTTCGGTACACTGAAGCTTTCTTT.

The gene calls are TRBV5-6 and TRBJ1-5, with D unresolved. This CDR3 region has 15 residues. Trimming took off 1 base at V and 7 bases at J, with 15 bases between the two ends. Germline CDR1 is SGHDT and CDR2 is YYEEEE. CDR3 region: CASSLLAGGSQPQHF. The CDR3 nucleotides read TGTGCCAGCAGCTTGTTGGCAGGTGGATCGCAGCCCCAGCATTTT.

This clonotype was picked up a small number of times. CDR3 amino acids: CASSLNGGNSPLHF. CDR3 sequence (DNA): TGCGCCAGCAGCTTGAACGGAGGCAATTCACCCCTCCACTTT. J is TRBJ1-6 and V is TRBV5-1; D is ambiguous. CDR3 length: 14 residues. V was shortened by 1 base and J by 7 bases, with 9 bases between the two germline ends. Germline loops: CDR1 SGHRS, CDR2 YFSETQ.

This clonotype was counted many times. The rearrangement uses TRBV29-1 and TRBJ2-7; 7 bases agree with TRBD2. CDR3 length: 15 residues. In germline, CDR1 is SQVTM, CDR2 ANQGSEA. V gave up 4 bases and J gave up 3 bases; unmatched junction bases: 12. CDR3 in amino acids: CSVGGDAGVRYEQYF. DNA for the CDR3: TGCAGCGTTGGGGGCGATGCGGGAGTCCGCTACGAGCAGTACTTC.

This clonotype was detected a few times. This sequence joins TRBV9 and TRBJ2-1; 9 bases fit TRBD2. The CDR3 covers 14 residues. Germline CDR1 and CDR2: SGDLS and YYNGEE. The trim removed 2 bases at V and 8 bases at J, leaving 5 bases unmatched. The CDR3 sequence is CASSVSGSWDEQFF. Here the CDR3 DNA reads TGTGCCAGCAGCGTTAGCGGGAGCTGGGATGAGCAGTTCTTC.

The chain couples TRBV7-9 to TRBJ2-5; D may match TRBD1 or TRBD2 (6 bases each). The CDR3 is made up of 16 amino acids. The ends were cut back, 1 base at V and 2 bases at J, with 14 bases in the middle. The V gene's germline CDR1 is SEHNR and CDR2 FQNEAQ (reference sequence). Written as DNA, the CDR3 is TGTGCCAGCAGCTTAGGACCTCGGGGGCTGCAAGAGACCCAGTACTTC. Translating gives CASSLGPRGLQETQYF.

The CDR3 sequence is CASRTIVGGYEQYF. Written as DNA, the CDR3 is TGTGCCAGCAGAACAATAGTAGGGGGCTACGAGCAGTACTTC. V gene TRBV6-1 combines with J gene TRBJ2-7, with TRBD1 as a possible D gene (6 bases). The germline V and J ends were trimmed by 6 bases and 3 bases, with 15 bases remaining between them. This CDR3 contains 14 residues. CDR1 and CDR2 (germline): MNHNS, SASEGT.

The genes are TRBV25-1 and TRBJ1-6, with unresolved D. The CDR3 covers 13 residues. The germline V and J ends were trimmed by 8 bases and 8 bases, with 13 bases remaining between them. Germline V gene sequence: CDR1 MGHDK, CDR2 SYGVNS. The CDR3 spells CASAAGAHSPLHF. CDR3 DNA: TGTGCCAGCGCGGCGGGAGCTCATTCACCCCTCCACTTT.

V usage is TRBV12-3 or TRBV12-4 and J usage is TRBJ2-7; 13 nucleotides align to TRBD2. The trim removed 5 bases at V and 4 bases at J, leaving 5 bases unmatched. The CDR3 is made up of 15 amino acids. The CDR3 bases are TGTGCCAGCAGTGTCCCGGGACTAGCGGGATACGAGCAGTACTTC. Its protein is CASSVPGLAGYEQYF.

This clonotype turned up a few times. This chain connects TRBV20-1 to TRBJ2-1, with D unresolved. CDR3 length: 13 amino acids. In germline, CDR1 is DFQATT, CDR2 SNEGSKA (reference sequence). The ends were cut back, 6 bases at V and 4 bases at J, with 13 bases in the middle. CDR3 sequence: CSADRPGYNEQFF. In DNA form, the CDR3 reads TGCAGTGCCGATAGACCTGGATACAATGAGCAGTTCTTC.

This clonotype was observed a handful of times. The V call is TRBV10-3, the J call TRBJ2-1; D might be TRBD2 (6 bases). CDR1 and CDR2 from the germline V gene are ENHRY and SYGVKD. Trimming took off 6 bases at V and 5 bases at J, with 11 bases between the two ends. The CDR3 sequence is 13 residues long. Here the CDR3 DNA reads TGTGCCATCAGGGGGACTTCGAACAATGAGCAGTTCTTC. Protein sequence: CAIRGTSNNEQFF.

The chain has TRBV12-3 or TRBV12-4 and TRBJ2-5; tentative D call: TRBD2 (6 bases). The CDR3 has 15 residues. V was clipped by 1 base and J by 5 bases, with 14 bases between them. The CDR3, as DNA: TGTGCCAGCAGTTTAGGTTCGGCGGGGAAGGAGACCCAGTACTTC. Protein: CASSLGSAGKETQYF.

This clonotype turned up a few times. The J gene is TRBJ2-7, the V gene TRBV5-6; D ambiguous. V shed 1 base and J shed 6 bases, with 8 bases lying between them. Germline CDR1 SGHDT, CDR2 YYEEEE. CDR3 length: 12 amino acids. DNA for the CDR3: TGTGCCAGCAGCTTGATCGACCTCGAGCAGTACTTC. Translating gives CASSLIDLEQYF. Drawing the rest from reference TRBV5-6 and TRBJ2-7, the complete variable domain is DAGVTQSPTHLIKTRGQQVTLRCSPKSGHDTVSWYQQALGQGPQFIFQYYEEEERQRGNFPDRFSGHQFPNYSSELNVNALLLGDSALYLCASSLIDLEQYFGPGTRLTVT.

This clonotype was counted many times. The V call is TRBV28, the J call TRBJ1-2; D gene uncertain. The CDR3 consists of 11 residues. V lost 4 bases and J lost 5, with 5 bases in between. Per the germline V gene, CDR1 is MDHEN and CDR2 is SYDVKM. The CDR3 protein is CASSSDYGYTF. The CDR3 nucleotides are TGTGCCAGCAGTTCCGATTATGGCTACACCTTC.

The chain has TRBV10-2 and TRBJ1-1; D remains unclear. Trimming stripped 3 bases from V and 7 bases from J, with 9 bases between. The CDR3 runs 12 residues. In germline, CDR1 is WSHSY, CDR2 SAAADI. The CDR3 DNA sequence: TGCGCCAGCAGTGATGTCTGGGATGAAGCTTTCTTT. This translates into CASSDVWDEAFF.

This clonotype has ten or more counts. The chain links TRBV10-3 to TRBJ2-7, with D uncertain. The germline gives CDR1 ENHRY, CDR2 SYGVKD. The CDR3 is 15 amino acids. V shed 4 bases and J shed 0 bases, with 13 bases lying between them. The CDR3 region is CAISARARSSYEQYF. As DNA, the CDR3 is TGTGCCATCAGTGCGAGAGCGAGAAGCTCCTACGAGCAGTACTTC.

This clonotype turned up a few times. V and J are TRBV7-6 and TRBJ2-1; 8 nucleotides line up with TRBD2. Trimming removed 1 base from V and 5 bases from J; junction bases left unmatched: 7. Per the germline V gene, CDR1 is SGHVS and CDR2 is FNYEAQ. The CDR3 sequence is 16 residues long. The CDR3 is CASSLVGGRQNNEQFF. CDR3 DNA: TGTGCCAGCAGCTTAGTGGGCGGGAGGCAAAACAATGAGCAGTTCTTC.

CDR3 protein: CASSWRDRDTGELFF. Here the CDR3 DNA reads TGCGCCAGCAGCTGGCGGGACAGGGACACCGGGGAGCTGTTTTTT. The rearrangement uses TRBV5-1 and TRBJ2-2; 9 bases align to TRBD1. Germline V gene data show CDR1 as SGHRS and CDR2 as YFSETQ. The CDR3 consists of 15 residues. Unmatched junction bases numbered 3, after V lost 3 bases and J lost 3 bases.

The J gene is TRBJ2-1, the V gene TRBV28; 9 nucleotides agree with TRBD2. CDR3 length: 14 residues. Trimming took 5 bases from V and 7 from J; bases not matched to a gene: 6. CDR1 is MDHEN and CDR2 is SYDVKM in the germline V gene. CDR3 bases: TGTGCCAGCAGTCTACCGGGACTAGCTAATGAGCAGTTCTTC. It codes for CASSLPGLANEQFF.

V usage is TRBV6-5 and J usage is TRBJ2-1, with D perhaps given as TRBD1 or TRBD2 (6 bases each). V lost 0 bases and J 6 bases, leaving 9 bases between the germline ends. This CDR3 has 14 residues. Germline V lookup: CDR1 MNHEY, CDR2 SVGAGI. CDR3 region: CASSYSGGPNEQFF. The CDR3 coding sequence is TGTGCCAGCAGTTACTCTGGGGGGCCCAATGAGCAGTTCTTC.

J is TRBJ2-7 and V is TRBV5-1; possible D gene TRBD1, 5 bases. CDR3 length: 14 amino acids. Germline V CDR1 and CDR2: SGHRS, YFSETQ. Trimming removed 2 bases from V and 0 bases from J, with 9 bases in between. CDR3 region: CASSFIQGSYEQYF. The CDR3 DNA reads TGCGCCAGCAGCTTCATTCAGGGCTCCTACGAGCAGTACTTC.

This clonotype was seen only a few times. V is TRBV29-1 and J is TRBJ1-1, with TRBD1 matching 10 bases. CDR3 size: 12 residues. Germline-derived CDR1 and CDR2 are SQVTM and ANQGSEA. V shed 8 bases and J 11 bases; nucleotides not matched to a gene: 11. The CDR3 bases are TGCAGCCCCTACACCCCGGGACAGGGGGCTTTCTTT. This gives the protein CSPYTPGQGAFF.

This clonotype has just a few counts. The chain joins TRBV5-1 to TRBJ1-1; a possible D gene is TRBD1 (5 bases). The CDR3 is 14 residues long. V was pared by 4 bases and J by 2 bases, with 12 bases between. Germline V lookup: CDR1 SGHRS, CDR2 YFSETQ. CDR3 residues: CASSTGTINTEAFF. DNA for the CDR3: TGCGCCAGCAGCACCGGGACCATAAACACTGAAGCTTTCTTT.

V gene TRBV19 combines with J gene TRBJ2-2; the D gene is possibly TRBD1 (6 bases). There are 14 residues in the CDR3. The V end lost 9 bases, the J end lost 0 bases, and 11 bases lay between the germline ends. The germline CDR1 and CDR2 sequences are LNHDA and SQIVND (reference sequence). The CDR3, as DNA: TGTGCCAGCTTGGGACACCCGAACACCGGGGAGCTGTTTTTT. This sequence encodes CASLGHPNTGELFF.

The sample holds a few counts of this clonotype. The chain links TRBV6-5 to TRBJ2-1; D remains unclear. Germline V gene lookup returns CDR1 MNHEY and CDR2 SVGAGI. This CDR3 contains 15 residues. Trimming took 1 base from V and 5 from J, leaving 12 bases between them. CDR3 region: CASSYYYQSDNEQFF. CDR3 bases: TGTGCCAGCAGTTACTACTACCAGTCGGACAATGAGCAGTTCTTC.

The chain recombines TRBV20-1 with TRBJ1-1, with 10 bases lining up with TRBD1. Germline-derived CDR1 and CDR2 are DFQATT and SNEGSKA (reference sequence). The V segment lost 4 bases and the J segment 2 bases; nucleotides outside the gene matches: 4. The CDR3 is 14 amino acids. CDR3 DNA: TGCAGTGCTACCCAGACAGGGGGCAACACTGAAGCTTTCTTT. It translates to CSATQTGGNTEAFF.

The rearrangement links TRBV15 to TRBJ2-7; D gene uncertain. The V end was cut by 0 bases, the J end by 0 bases, with 6 bases between. The germline CDR1 and CDR2 sequences are LNHNV and YYDKDF (reference sequence). This CDR3 spans 14 amino acids. CDR3 bases: TGTGCCACCAGCAGAGATCCGAGCTCCTACGAGCAGTACTTC. Its translation: CATSRDPSSYEQYF.

This clonotype was counted between two and nine times. The chain carries TRBV5-1 and TRBJ2-3; 8 nucleotides match TRBD2. V dropped 0 bases and J dropped 4; count of bases not matched to a gene: 7. Per the germline V gene, CDR1 is SGHRS and CDR2 is YFSETQ. This CDR3 spans 16 amino acids. The CDR3 protein is CASSLGLAGIADTQYF. Here the CDR3 DNA reads TGCGCCAGCAGCTTGGGATTAGCGGGAATAGCAGATACGCAGTATTTT.

The chain uses TRBV10-3 and TRBJ1-2, with D maybe TRBD1 (6 bases). The V gene lost 2 bases and the J gene lost 0 bases, with 10 bases spanning the gap. There are 15 residues in the CDR3. The V gene's germline CDR1 is ENHRY and CDR2 SYGVKD. CDR3 region: CAISESDRTNYGYTF. Written as DNA, the CDR3 is TGTGCCATCAGTGAGAGCGACAGGACTAACTATGGCTACACCTTC.